The 11 T cell receptor beta chains below come from one sample, sequenced in a study of response to subunit inactivated influenza vaccine. Via MiXCR, TCRdb re-called the RT-PCR reads, giving one row per CDR3 protein. The top ten clones hold around 32% of a sample with 150,000 to 200,000 distinct CDR3 sequences, approximately 12% of them seen once. A further study also used this sample, focusing on T cells expressing NK-cell markers. That work adds: cDNA encoding TCR beta was synthesized via 5'RACE template switching incorporating UMIs.

The sequenced sample was CD8+ T cells sorted from PBMCs, obtained about 12 days after vaccination. These receptors were obtained from a man between 45 and 60 years old who received an inactivated influenza vaccine.

V usage is TRBV6-1 and J usage is TRBJ1-1, with TRBD1 as a possible D gene (6 bases). The CDR3 loop spans 14 amino acids. Germline assignment: CDR1 MNHNS and CDR2 SASEGT. Trimming stripped 5 bases from V and 6 bases from J, with 16 bases between. CDR3 residues: CASSLTGTGAEAFF. CDR3 bases: TGTGCCAGCAGTCTGACAGGCACCGGGGCTGAAGCTTTCTTT.

The chain carries TRBV28 and TRBJ2-7, with D perhaps TRBD1 (6 bases). The V and J ends lost 7 bases and 0 bases respectively, with 22 bases between them. Germline loops: CDR1 MDHEN, CDR2 SYDVKM. The CDR3 runs to 17 residues. The CDR3 here is CASTILDAGATSYEQYF. In DNA form, the CDR3 reads TGTGCCAGCACGATCCTGGACGCAGGGGCCACCTCCTACGAGCAGTACTTC.

In this sample, this clonotype turned up a few times. The V gene is TRBV27, the J gene TRBJ2-3, with a weak D call TRBD2 (6 bases). The V end lost 3 bases, the J end lost 4 bases, and 14 bases lay between the germline ends. Germline-derived CDR1 and CDR2 are MNHEY and SMNVEV (reference sequence). CDR3 length equals 15 residues. This chain's CDR3 is CASSFGDFPPDTQYF. In DNA, the CDR3 is TGTGCCAGCAGTTTTGGGGACTTTCCCCCAGATACGCAGTATTTT.

This clonotype occurred many times. The rearrangement links TRBV5-1 to TRBJ1-1; D ambiguous. Germline lookup yields CDR1 SGHRS and CDR2 YFSETQ. This CDR3 is 15 amino acids long. Trimming took off 2 bases at V and 7 bases at J, with 18 bases between the two ends. Here the CDR3 reads CASSFLTAVDGEAFF. DNA of the CDR3: TGCGCCAGCAGCTTCCTGACTGCCGTTGATGGTGAAGCTTTCTTT.

This clonotype has only a few counts. The genes are TRBV6-5 and TRBJ2-1, with 8 bases aligning to TRBD2. Germline CDR1 MNHEY, CDR2 SVGAGI. V trimming: 0 bases; J trimming: 9 bases; junction bases outside the gene matches: 4. The CDR3 has 14 residues. DNA of the CDR3: TGTGCCAGCAGTTACTCGTCCAGCGGGAGTGAGCAGTTCTTC. This translates into CASSYSSSGSEQFF.

The rearrangement joins TRBV28 to TRBJ2-2; 13 bases match TRBD2. Germline trimming cut 4 bases from V and 0 bases from J; bases unmatched to any gene: 2. Per germline, CDR1 MDHEN and CDR2 SYDVKM. The CDR3 sequence is 17 residues long. CDR3 region: CASSWTSGGSNTGELFF. The CDR3 DNA reads as TGTGCCAGCAGTTGGACTAGCGGGGGATCGAACACCGGGGAGCTGTTTTTT.

V and J are TRBV6-2 or TRBV6-3 and TRBJ2-7; 7 bases line up with TRBD2. Germline lookup yields CDR1 MNHEY and CDR2 SVGEGT. Unmatched junction bases numbered 7, after V lost 1 base and J lost 7 bases. The CDR3 runs 14 residues. The CDR3 bases are TGTGCCAGCAGTTACTTTCTAGCGGAGAAGGAGCAGTACTTC. It yields the protein CASSYFLAEKEQYF.

This clonotype was found many times. This chain links TRBV19 with TRBJ2-7; D not resolved. Trimming took off 3 bases at V and 6 bases at J, with 12 bases between the two ends. Germline assignment: CDR1 LNHDA and CDR2 SQIVND (reference sequence). The CDR3 loop spans 13 amino acids. Here the CDR3 reads CASSIAAAREQYF. CDR3 DNA: TGTGCCAGTAGTATTGCCGCGGCTCGCGAGCAGTACTTC.

The gene calls are TRBV10-3 and TRBJ2-1, with 11 bases that match TRBD2. CDR3 length: 15 residues. The germline gives CDR1 ENHRY, CDR2 SYGVKD. Trimming cost V 5 bases and J 4 bases; bases outside gene matches: 4. CDR3 sequence reads: CAISSTSGSYNEQFF. Here the CDR3 DNA reads TGTGCCATCAGTAGTACTAGCGGGAGTTACAATGAGCAGTTCTTC.

CDR3 DNA: TGTGCCAGCAGTCTCGGGGGTAGCGGGACAGATACGCAGTATTTT. Its protein product is CASSLGGSGTDTQYF. This chain joins TRBV11-3 and TRBJ2-3; 7 bases line up with TRBD2. The V segment lost 6 bases and the J segment 3 bases; nucleotides outside the gene matches: 9. The CDR3 runs to 15 residues. CDR1 SGHNT and CDR2 YENEEA come from the germline V gene.

This clonotype was detected a few times. V and J are TRBV29-1 and TRBJ2-5, with 7 bases identical to TRBD1. The trim removed 0 bases at V and 2 bases at J, leaving 3 bases unmatched. This CDR3 is 14 amino acids long. CDR1 SQVTM and CDR2 ANQGSEA come from the germline V gene. Here the CDR3 reads CSVEDWTGQETQYF. CDR3 DNA: TGCAGCGTTGAAGATTGGACAGGACAAGAGACCCAGTACTTC.